Only one count was recorded for the clone carrying this T cell receptor beta chain. Its antigen is not identified. This sample stems from a study of shared clonotypes between healthy human individuals. The CDR3 has 15 amino acids. Germline V gene sequence: CDR1 MDHEN, CDR2 SYDVKM. Trimming left V 3 bases short and J 0 bases short, with 11 bases between. Regarding the study as a whole: All-four-donor shared clonotypes had higher generation probabilities than non-shared clonotypes did.

The study drew all its donors from Caucasian adults living in Nashville, Tennessee. Repertoires were generated with immunoSEQ multiplex PCR, while TCRdb's copy carries only in-frame clones and drops some. The sample yields over 1.5 million clones, 95% to 99% seen once. J is TRBJ1-2 and V is TRBV28, with D perhaps TRBD1 (5 bases). Sequenced sample: naive CD4+ T cells sorted from blood. Sample subset: CD45RA+ positively selected. The sequence was obtained from a man aged 30 to 45 in good health. The CDR3 here is CASSLVGGSNYGYTF. The CDR3 DNA reads TGTGCCAGCAGTTTGGTGGGGGGATCTAACTATGGCTACACCTTC.